These T cell receptor beta chains were read from a single sample in a study of blood T cell repertoires in COVID-19. TCRdb keeps only in-frame clones here, not all; method: immunoSEQ multiplex PCR. Of 65,000 to 90,000 clones listed, roughly 91% were seen once; the top ten hold about a tenth. Material for sequencing was peripheral blood. These receptors were obtained from a woman under 30 with acute or convalescent COVID-19. CDR3s include the opening cysteine and the closing phenylalanine or tryptophan. The order of the fields is D gene, J gene, clone size, V gene, CDR3 DNA, CDR3 protein. The D gene is left open where the match is weak. Only part of the rows carry a size: once, few, many, or a class if the clone is expanded.

TRBD1 TRBJ2-1 - TRBV24-1 TGTGCCACCAGTGATTCAGGGCAGGGGGCGTATGAGCAGTTCTTC CATSDSGQGAYEQFF
TRBD1 TRBJ1-5 - TRBV6-5 TGTGCCAGCAGTCCCGGGACAGGGATTCAGCCCCAGCATTTT CASSPGTGIQPQHF
TRBD1 TRBJ2-2 - TRBV7-2 TGTGCCAGCAGCACGGCGAGGGGGCCGAGAACCGGGGAGCTGTTTTTT CASSTARGPRTGELFF
TRBD1 TRBJ2-5 - TRBV5-4 TGTGCCAGCAGCCCACCGGGACAGCGAAAAGAGACCCAGTACTTC CASSPPGQRKETQYF
- TRBJ1-1 - TRBV2 TGTGCCAGCAGTCCCTACAGGGCCTACACTGAAGCTTTCTTT CASSPYRAYTEAFF
- TRBJ2-2 - TRBV5-6 TGTGCCAGCAGCGAGGGCGGGGAGCTGTTTTTT CASSEGGELFF
- TRBJ2-7 few TRBV4-1 TGCGCCAGCAGCCAAAACAGGTATTCCTACGAGCAGTACTTC CASSQNRYSYEQYF
TRBD1 TRBJ1-2 - TRBV5-1 TGCGCCAGCAGCGGGGAAGGGGGCAACTATGGCTACACCTTC CASSGEGGNYGYTF
TRBD1 TRBJ2-3 - TRBV10-2 TGCGCCAGCAGTCTAACAGGGGAGATACTCACAGATACGCAGTATTTT CASSLTGEILTDTQYF
TRBD1 TRBJ2-3 - TRBV5-4 TGTGCCAGCAGCGAAGGGGGCGGCACAGATACGCAGTATTTT CASSEGGGTDTQYF
TRBD1 TRBJ1-1 - TRBV5-1 TGCGCCAGCAGCAGGACAGGGGGTAGGACTGAAGCTTTCTTT CASSRTGGRTEAFF
- TRBJ1-2 - TRBV27 TGTGCCAGCAGTTTATCGTACGGCGGCTATGGCTACACCTTC CASSLSYGGYGYTF
TRBD2 TRBJ2-3 - TRBV11-2 TGTGCCAGCAGCAGAGGACTAGCGGGAGCAGATACGCAGTATTTT CASSRGLAGADTQYF
TRBD1 TRBJ1-4 - TRBV4-1 TGCGCCAGCAGCCAAGATAAATGGATGGCAGGGGGGACCGAAAAACTGTTTTTT CASSQDKWMAGGTEKLFF
- TRBJ1-5 - TRBV6-2/TRBV6-3 TGTGCCAGCAGTTACTCGAGACGGGCCGGGGGGCAGCCCCAGCATTTT CASSYSRRAGGQPQHF
TRBD1 TRBJ2-5 few TRBV5-8 TGTGCCAGCAGCCCGGGACAGCAAGAGACCCAGTACTTC CASSPGQQETQYF
- TRBJ1-3 - TRBV5-1 TGCGCCAGCAGCCCAGACACCGCGAGCTCTGGAAACACCATATATTTT CASSPDTASSGNTIYF
- TRBJ1-2 - TRBV7-9 TGTGCCAGCAGCCCCCTGGGGGGGGCTAGCTATGGCTACACCTTC CASSPLGGASYGYTF
- TRBJ1-3 - TRBV28 TGTGCCAGCAGTTCGGGTGGGGGGAGCTCTGGAAACACCATATATTTT CASSSGGGSSGNTIYF
- TRBJ2-1 - TRBV5-1 TGCGCCAGCAGCTTGGTAACCAGTTACAATGAGCAGTTCTTC CASSLVTSYNEQFF
TRBD2 TRBJ2-1 - TRBV3-1/TRBV3-2 TGTGCCAGCAGCCAAGCCCTAGCGGGTCGATCCAATGAGCAGTTCTTC CASSQALAGRSNEQFF
TRBD2 TRBJ2-7 - TRBV2 TGTGCCAGCAGTGTTTCGCTAGCGGGGGGATACGAGCAGTACTTC CASSVSLAGGYEQYF
TRBD1 TRBJ1-1 - TRBV6-5 TGTGCCAGCACCCCACAGGGGTGGGTTGGAGCTTTCTTT CASTPQGWVGAFF
- TRBJ2-5 - TRBV19 TGTGCCAGTAGTGCCAGGTACCAAGAGACCCAGTACTTC CASSARYQETQYF
TRBD1 TRBJ1-6 - TRBV5-1 TGCGCCAGCAGTTTGGGACAGGGTAATAATTCACCCCTCCACTTT CASSLGQGNNSPLHF
- TRBJ1-2 - TRBV6-5 TGTGCCAGCAGGGGGCAGGCCTATGGCTACACCTTC CASRGQAYGYTF
- TRBJ2-7 - TRBV19 TGTGCCAGTAGTATAGGTCTTACCTACGAGCAGTACTTC CASSIGLTYEQYF
- TRBJ2-5 - TRBV10-2 TGCGCCAGCAGTGAGGTGTGGCGGGACGGGGAGACCCAGTACTTC CASSEVWRDGETQYF
- TRBJ2-1 - TRBV5-1 TGCGCCAGCAGCTTGTCAGGTTTCGATGAGCAGTTCTTC CASSLSGFDEQFF
- TRBJ1-2 - TRBV5-4 TGTGCCAGCAGCTTGGGGGCAGGGAAAGGCTATGGCTACACCTTC CASSLGAGKGYGYTF
TRBD2 TRBJ2-7 - TRBV6-5 TGTGCCAGCAGTTACTCGATCACTAGCGGGGCCTACGAGCAGTACTTC CASSYSITSGAYEQYF
- TRBJ2-1 few TRBV19 TGTGCCAGCGGCGACTTACTAGTAACTGAGCAGTTCTTC CASGDLLVTEQFF
TRBD2 TRBJ2-3 once TRBV11-2 TGTGCCAGCAGCCAAACCGGGACTATCCCCACAGATACGCAGTATTTT CASSQTGTIPTDTQYF
TRBD2 TRBJ2-1 - TRBV19 TGTGCCACCTCCAAAGCGGGAAGCGGGAGGGCCGATGAGCAGTTCTTC CATSKAGSGRADEQFF
TRBD2 TRBJ2-3 - TRBV4-1 TGCGCCAGCAGCCAAGATTTCGCTAGCGGCCTCACAGATACGCAGTATTTT CASSQDFASGLTDTQYF
- TRBJ1-1 - TRBV5-1 TGCGCCAGCAGCTTGGGACACCGTATGAACACTGAAGCTTTCTTT CASSLGHRMNTEAFF
- TRBJ1-1 - TRBV29-1 TGCAGCGTTGAACAGGGAAGGGTCACTGAAGCTTTCTTT CSVEQGRVTEAFF
TRBD2 TRBJ2-1 - TRBV7-2 TGTGCCACCAACCCGGGACCAAGCGGGGGTGAGCAGTTCTTC CATNPGPSGGEQFF
TRBD2 TRBJ2-1 - TRBV30 TGTGCCTGGAAAGCGGGAGAAGGCAATGAGCAGTTCTTC CAWKAGEGNEQFF
- TRBJ1-5 - TRBV6-2/TRBV6-3 TGTGCCAGCAGTTACTCTATCCGCGGGAGCAATCAGCCCCAGCATTTT CASSYSIRGSNQPQHF
- TRBJ1-6 - TRBV30 TGTGCCTGGAGTGTAGCAGGGGCGGACTATAATTCACCCCTCCACTTT CAWSVAGADYNSPLHF
- TRBJ2-7 - TRBV6-1 TGTGCCAGCAGTGATAGGGGCAAGGGTTACGAGCAGTACTTC CASSDRGKGYEQYF
TRBD1 TRBJ2-2 - TRBV4-3 TGCGCCAGCAGCCAGGACAGGGCGAACACCGGGGAGCTGTTTTTT CASSQDRANTGELFF
- TRBJ1-5 - TRBV19 TGTGCCAGTAGTATCAGGCAGGGATCGGGTCAGCCCCAGCATTTT CASSIRQGSGQPQHF
TRBD2 TRBJ2-1 - TRBV4-1 TGCGCCAGCAGCCAAGCTTACCGACTAGCGGGAGTCGATAATGAGCAGTTCTTC CASSQAYRLAGVDNEQFF
- TRBJ2-2 - TRBV11-2 TGTGCCAGCAGCTTTGCCTGGGACATACGGGTAAACACCGGGGAGCTGTTTTTT CASSFAWDIRVNTGELFF
TRBD1 TRBJ1-1 - TRBV28 TGTGCCAGCAGACTAAGACAGGGGGCGTCTGAAGCTTTCTTT CASRLRQGASEAFF
TRBD2 TRBJ2-5 - TRBV2 TGTGCCAGCAGAACTAGCGGGAGACTAGGGGAGACCCAGTACTTC CASRTSGRLGETQYF